Below, 22 T cell receptor beta chains from the same sample are listed, as sequenced in a study of shared clonotypes between healthy human individuals. Only CD45RO-negative cells positively selected for CCR7 counted as naive CD8 cells, so terminally differentiated effector memory CD45RA+ cells were excluded. Some clones are missing from TCRdb's copy, which holds only in-frame ones; the method was immunoSEQ multiplex PCR. The sample consists of approximately 1.9 million clones, just under 95% of them appearing once. Material: naive CD8+ T cells from PBMCs. These receptors originate from a man younger than 30 in good health. Some clones in this sample may be carry-over from other donors' samples.

This rearrangement joins TRBV28 to TRBJ1-5, with 7 bases aligning to TRBD1. CDR3 length equals 15 residues. V lost 3 bases and J lost 2; bases outside the gene matches: 4. Germline CDR1 MDHEN, CDR2 SYDVKM. CDR3 sequence: CASSLRTGGNQPQHF. DNA of the CDR3: TGTGCCAGCAGTTTGAGAACAGGGGGCAATCAGCCCCAGCATTTT.

In regard to this clone: The identical CDR3 is also encoded by other nucleotide sequences in the sample. The chain uses TRBV27 and TRBJ2-7; no clear D. V was pared by 2 bases and J by 3 bases, with 8 bases between. Germline V CDR1 and CDR2: MNHEY, SMNVEV (reference sequence). The CDR3 loop spans 13 amino acids. The CDR3 sequence is CASSLGRHYEQYF. The CDR3, as DNA: TGTGCCAGCAGTTTAGGCCGCCACTACGAGCAGTACTTC.

DNA for the CDR3: TGTGCCAGCAGCCAAGAGCGGGGGGCCGTCAACTATGGCTACACCTTC. It translates to CASSQERGAVNYGYTF. The chain is built from TRBV4-2 and TRBJ1-2; D might be TRBD1 (6 bases). This CDR3 comprises 16 residues. Trimming removed 0 bases from V and 2 bases from J, with 13 bases in between. Germline V gene data show CDR1 as LGHNA and CDR2 as YNFKEQ.

CDR3 sequence reads: CASSLDRGHNEQFF. The DNA of the CDR3 is TGTGCCAGCAGTCTGGACAGGGGCCACAATGAGCAGTTCTTC. V gene TRBV6-4 combines with J gene TRBJ2-1; 9 bases match TRBD1. The CDR3 loop spans 14 amino acids. Germline V gene lookup returns CDR1 MRHNA and CDR2 SNTAGT. V dropped 5 bases and J dropped 5; count of bases not matched to a gene: 4.

This rearrangement joins TRBV27 to TRBJ1-4, with D uncertain. This CDR3 has 15 residues. From germline, CDR1 is MNHEY and CDR2 SMNVEV (reference sequence). V was clipped by 6 bases and J by 5 bases, with 16 bases between them. CDR3 sequence (DNA): TGTGCCAGCAGCCCTACACAACTTCTCAATGAAAAACTGTTTTTT. Translating gives CASSPTQLLNEKLFF.

This chain connects TRBV7-3 to TRBJ2-5; 10 nucleotides align to TRBD1. The CDR3 loop spans 15 amino acids. V lost 5 bases and J lost 1; bases outside the gene matches: 4. Looked up from germline, CDR1 is SGHTA and CDR2 is FQGTGA. The CDR3, as DNA: TGTGCCAGCAGCAGAGGGGACAGGGGCCAAGAGACCCAGTACTTC. Amino acids: CASSRGDRGQETQYF.

This clone appeared a few times. The same CDR3 arises from other DNA sequences in this sample as well. The chain joins TRBV19 to TRBJ1-1; D gene uncertain. Per the germline V gene, CDR1 is LNHDA and CDR2 is SQIVND (reference sequence). V lost 8 bases, J lost 3 bases, and 4 bases lay in between. The CDR3 extends over 10 amino acids. CDR3 in DNA: TGTGCCAGTCGAGACACTGAAGCTTTCTTT. It yields the protein CASRDTEAFF.

The chain couples TRBV27 to TRBJ1-2, with TRBD1 matching over 7 bases. The CDR3 extends over 14 amino acids. V lost 5 bases, J lost 6 bases, and 9 bases stayed unmatched. Germline V gene sequence: CDR1 MNHEY, CDR2 SMNVEV (reference sequence). The CDR3 DNA sequence: TGTGCCAGCAGTGAGGGGGCAGGGGCTGATGGCTACACCTTC. Protein product: CASSEGAGADGYTF.

The chain employs TRBV7-8 and TRBJ2-7, with D possibly being TRBD2 (6 bases). Germline CDR1 reads SGHVS; CDR2 reads FQNEAQ. The CDR3 contains 16 residues. Trimming took off 6 bases at V and 2 bases at J, with 20 bases between the two ends. Here the CDR3 DNA reads TGTGCCAGCAGACACCCCACGGGGGAGAGCCCCTACGAGCAGTACTTC. Translating gives CASRHPTGESPYEQYF.

The chain couples TRBV30 to TRBJ2-7, with D unclear. The CDR3 sequence is 13 residues long. Deletions cut 2 bases from V and 6 bases from J, with 14 bases between. The V gene's germline CDR1 is GTSNPN and CDR2 SVGIG (reference sequence). The CDR3 reads CAWSISYPSEQYF. CDR3 in DNA: TGTGCCTGGAGTATATCCTACCCGAGCGAGCAGTACTTC.

The rearrangement uses TRBV7-9 and TRBJ1-4; D might be TRBD1 (6 bases). V was shortened by 3 bases and J by 8 bases, with 10 bases between the two germline ends. The germline gives CDR1 SEHNR, CDR2 FQNEAQ (reference sequence). The CDR3 is made up of 13 amino acids. The CDR3 sequence: CASSFPRGEKLFF. CDR3 coding DNA: TGTGCCAGCAGCTTCCCAAGGGGGGAAAAACTGTTTTTT. Variable domain in full (rest from reference TRBV7-9 and TRBJ1-4): DTGVSQNPRHKITKRGQNVTFRCDPISEHNRLYWYRQTLGQGPEFLTYFQNEAQLEKSRLLSDRFSAERPKGSFSTLEIQRTEQGDSAMYLCASSFPRGEKLFFGSGTQLSVL.

The gene calls are TRBV14 and TRBJ1-2, with 9 bases identical to TRBD1. Germline CDR1 and CDR2: SGHDN and FVKESK. The J segment lost 5 bases and the V segment lost 4 bases, leaving 5 bases of the junction unmatched. This CDR3 region has 14 residues. The CDR3 DNA follows: TGTGCCAGCAGCCCAGAAGGGACAGGGTATGGCTACACCTTC. It translates to CASSPEGTGYGYTF.

The chain recombines TRBV28 with TRBJ2-1; the match to TRBD2 covers 12 bases. The CDR3 spans 16 residues. Germline CDR1 MDHEN, CDR2 SYDVKM. Germline trimming cut 5 bases from V and 2 bases from J; bases unmatched to any gene: 4. CDR3 in DNA: TGTGCCAGCAGTCTAGCGGGAGGGGTCCCCTACAATGAGCAGTTCTTC. Translation gives CASSLAGGVPYNEQFF.

The chain joins TRBV7-8 to TRBJ1-1; D remains unclear. CDR3 size: 16 residues. Trimming removed 2 bases from V and 0 bases from J, with 13 bases in between. Germline-derived CDR1 and CDR2 are SGHVS and FQNEAQ. DNA of the CDR3: TGTGCCAGCAGCTTATCTCGGCCAGAGATGAACACTGAAGCTTTCTTT. Translation gives CASSLSRPEMNTEAFF.

The chain carries TRBV28 and TRBJ2-1, with 10 bases aligning to TRBD1. Trimming took 6 bases from V and 9 from J; bases not matched to a gene: 20. This CDR3 contains 18 residues. Germline CDR1 is MDHEN and CDR2 is SYDVKM. CDR3 bases: TGTGCCAGCAGAGACAGGGGGCCGCTCGGGACGGGCTCCTTTGAGCAGTTCTTC. It yields the protein CASRDRGPLGTGSFEQFF. Using reference TRBV28 and TRBJ2-1 for the parts outside the CDR3, the full variable domain is DVKVTQSSRYLVKRTGEKVFLECVQDMDHENMFWYRQDPGLGLRLIYFSYDVKMKEKGDIPEGYSVSREKKERFSLILESASTNQTSMYLCASRDRGPLGTGSFEQFFGPGTRLTVL.

This chain joins TRBV5-1 and TRBJ2-1; maybe TRBD2 (6 bases). V was shortened by 0 bases and J by 0 bases, with 25 bases between the two germline ends. This CDR3 has 21 residues. Germline-derived CDR1 and CDR2 are SGHRS and YFSETQ. The CDR3 loop is CASSLVGTPTIERSSYNEQFF. CDR3 coding DNA: TGCGCCAGCAGCTTGGTGGGGACTCCAACCATCGAAAGAAGCTCCTACAATGAGCAGTTCTTC.

The J gene is TRBJ2-7, the V gene TRBV28, with TRBD1 as a possible D gene (5 bases). The germline V and J ends were trimmed by 7 bases and 7 bases, with 14 bases remaining between them. CDR1 and CDR2 from the germline V gene are MDHEN and SYDVKM. The length of the CDR3 is 12 residues. In DNA form, the CDR3 reads TGTGCCAGCAACTCAGGGAATATTGAGCAGTACTTC. It specifies CASNSGNIEQYF.

V is TRBV19 and J is TRBJ2-3; D not resolved. Germline lookup yields CDR1 LNHDA and CDR2 SQIVND (reference sequence). Between the trimmed V and J ends, which lost 2 bases and 7 bases, there was a span of 13 bases. The CDR3 covers 14 residues. The DNA for the CDR3 is TGTGCCAGTAGTATAAAGGGCCAGCCTCATACGCAGTATTTT. It yields the protein CASSIKGQPHTQYF. The full variable domain, with the rest looked up from reference TRBV19 and TRBJ2-3, is DGGITQSPKYLFRKEGQNVTLSCEQNLNHDAMYWYRQDPGQGLRLIYYSQIVNDFQKGDIAEGYSVSREKKESFPLTVTSAQKNPTAFYLCASSIKGQPHTQYFGPGTRLTVL.

The chain combines TRBV5-1 with TRBJ1-2, with TRBD1 matching over 9 bases. V shed 7 bases, J shed 4 bases, and the junction held 14 bases outside the gene matches. Germline-derived CDR1 and CDR2 are SGHRS and YFSETQ. This CDR3 contains 16 residues. The CDR3 spells CASYGGGEQGAYGYTF. The DNA for the CDR3 is TGCGCCAGCTACGGGGGAGGAGAACAGGGGGCCTATGGCTACACCTTC.

J is TRBJ2-7 and V is TRBV7-2; a weak D match, TRBD2 (5 bases). The CDR3 is made up of 13 amino acids. V lost 5 bases to trimming and J lost 2 bases, with 10 bases between them. CDR1 is SGHTA and CDR2 is FQGNSA in the germline V gene. The CDR3 DNA sequence: TGTGCCAGCAGCCTCGGGGTCGCCTACGAGCAGTACTTC. It is translated as CASSLGVAYEQYF. The entire variable domain, with the rest obtained from reference TRBV7-2 and TRBJ2-7, is as follows: GAGVSQSPSNKVTEKGKDVELRCDPISGHTALYWYRQSLGQGLEFLIYFQGNSAPDKSGLPSDRFSAERTGGSVSTLTIQRTQQEDSAVYLCASSLGVAYEQYFGPGTRLTVT.

The chain joins TRBV10-3 to TRBJ1-2; the D gene is possibly TRBD1 (6 bases). This CDR3 contains 16 residues. Trimming took 2 bases from V and 2 from J, leaving 15 bases between them. Germline CDR1 reads ENHRY; CDR2 reads SYGVKD. The CDR3 loop reads CAISEPGGGANYGYTF. CDR3 DNA: TGTGCCATCAGTGAGCCCGGCGGGGGCGCGAACTATGGCTACACCTTC.

With regard to this clone: The sample carries other DNA sequences with the same CDR3. The V gene is TRBV5-4, the J gene TRBJ2-7, with D perhaps TRBD1 or TRBD2 (5 bases each). There are 14 residues in the CDR3. The germline gives CDR1 SGHNT, CDR2 YYREEE (reference sequence). V shed 0 bases and J shed 0 bases, with 7 bases lying between them. The CDR3 protein is CASSLAGGSYEQYF. The CDR3 coding sequence is TGTGCCAGCAGCTTGGCTGGGGGCTCCTACGAGCAGTACTTC.